This T cell receptor beta chain derives from a study of cytomegalovirus exposure and HLA in healthy donors. There were likely unrecorded immune exposures, though donors were nominally healthy when sampled. Germline loops: CDR1 SGDLS, CDR2 YYNGEE. The CDR3 length is 14 residues. V lost 4 bases and J lost 5, with 16 bases in between. Points from the study as a whole: A later analysis revealed that TCR association rates differed between HLA loci, peaking at DRB1 and bottoming out at HLA-C.

PCR amplification relied on 60 Vbeta primers (plus 13 Jbeta primers). Repertoires were generated with immunoSEQ multiplex PCR, while TCRdb's copy carries only in-frame clones and drops some. Of about 170,000 clones listed, over 60% are singletons. In this sample, this clone turned up a few times. Antigen unknown. The clonotype comes from a girl between 5 and 17 years old in good health and CMV-seronegative. The gene calls are TRBV9 and TRBJ2-7; D is perhaps TRBD2 (5 bases). Input material: PBMCs. The CDR3 sequence is CASSITGVSHEQYF. The CDR3, as DNA: TGTGCCAGCAGCATCACCGGGGTCTCTCACGAGCAGTACTTC.